The T cell receptor (beta chain) described here comes from a study of T-cell memory formation after mild COVID-19. Study-level findings and limits: Within pre-infection memory, some responding clones were found, suggesting cross-reactive memory joined. CM and EM subsets held most contracting CD4+ clones; EMRA held CD8+ ones. Unconfirmed was the SARS-CoV-2 specificity of second-wave clones that peaked on day 37.

About this clonotype itself: The target antigen is unknown.

Sample barcodes and UMIs were carried by the TCR alpha and TCR beta cDNA libraries that 5'RACE generated with constant-segment primers. A single record per CDR3 protein comes from TCRdb applying MiXCR to the 5' RACE reads. This sample has 560,000 or so distinct CDR3 sequences, with approximately 15% found just once. Sequencing input: PBMCs or a T cell subset sorted from them (not recorded which). The receptor comes from an adult woman who had mild COVID-19 (a few samples of this study predate the infection). Cell type and time point are not known.

CDR3 residues: CASSAGTGDLTEAFF. The CDR3, as DNA: TGCGCCAGCAGCGCGGGGACAGGGGATCTCACTGAAGCTTTCTTT. The V call is TRBV5-1, the J call TRBJ1-1; 10 bases agree with TRBD1. Unmatched junction bases numbered 7, after V lost 4 bases and J lost 4 bases. Germline-derived CDR1 and CDR2 are SGHRS and YFSETQ. This CDR3 is 15 amino acids long.